This TCR beta chain comes out of a study of CD8 T cells in Susac syndrome. Reverse transcription of roughly 0.45 to 1 ug RNA was carried out with random hexamers. TCRdb re-called the immunoSEQ multiplex PCR reads with MiXCR, one entry per CDR3 protein. The top ten clones hold 0.095% of a sample with a few hundred thousand distinct CDR3 sequences, roughly 96% of them seen once. The authors sequenced TCR beta from blood CD8+ and CD4+ T cells. The sequenced sample consisted of CD4+ T cells from PBMCs. This TCR was sampled from a human donor with multiple sclerosis.

The CDR3 region is CASTPRDSLYEQYF. CDR3 sequence (DNA): TGTGCCAGCACTCCCCGGGACAGCCTTTACGAGCAGTACTTC. The V call is TRBV12-3 or TRBV12-4, the J call TRBJ2-7; 7 bases align to TRBD1. V lost 7 bases and J lost 4; bases outside the gene matches: 10. The length of the CDR3 is 14 residues.